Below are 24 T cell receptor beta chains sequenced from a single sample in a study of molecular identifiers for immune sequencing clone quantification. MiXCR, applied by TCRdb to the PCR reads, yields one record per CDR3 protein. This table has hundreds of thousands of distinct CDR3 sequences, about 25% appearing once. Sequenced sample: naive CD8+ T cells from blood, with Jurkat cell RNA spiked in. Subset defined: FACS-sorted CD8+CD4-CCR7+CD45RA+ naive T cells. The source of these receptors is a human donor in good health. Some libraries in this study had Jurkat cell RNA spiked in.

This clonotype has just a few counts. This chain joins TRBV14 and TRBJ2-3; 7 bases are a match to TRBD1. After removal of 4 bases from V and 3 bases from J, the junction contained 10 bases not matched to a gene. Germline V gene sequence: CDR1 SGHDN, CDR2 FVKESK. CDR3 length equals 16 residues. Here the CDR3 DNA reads TGTGCCAGCAGCCGCAGAAAACAGGGGTTTACAGATACGCAGTATTTT. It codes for CASSRRKQGFTDTQYF. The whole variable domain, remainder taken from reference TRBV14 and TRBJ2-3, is EAGVTQFPSHSVIEKGQTVTLRCDPISGHDNLYWYRRVMGKEIKFLLHFVKESKQDESGMPNNRFLAERTGGTYSTLKVQPAELEDSGVYFCASSRRKQGFTDTQYFGPGTRLTVL.

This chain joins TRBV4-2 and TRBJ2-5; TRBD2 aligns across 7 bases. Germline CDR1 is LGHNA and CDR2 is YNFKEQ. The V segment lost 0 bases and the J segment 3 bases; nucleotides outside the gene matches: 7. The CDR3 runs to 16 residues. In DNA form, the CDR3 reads TGTGCCAGCAGCCAAGATTTGGCTAGCGGAGAAGAGACCCAGTACTTC. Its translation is CASSQDLASGEETQYF.

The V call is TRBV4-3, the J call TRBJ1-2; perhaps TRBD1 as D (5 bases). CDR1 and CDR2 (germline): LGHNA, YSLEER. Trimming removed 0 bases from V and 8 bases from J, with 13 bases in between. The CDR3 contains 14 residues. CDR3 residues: CASSQDLQGGGYTF. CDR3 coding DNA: TGCGCCAGCAGCCAAGATCTCCAGGGCGGAGGCTACACCTTC.

CDR3 region: CASSLHRGSGAFF. The CDR3 DNA sequence: TGTGCCAGCAGCTTACATAGGGGAAGTGGAGCTTTCTTT. This chain joins TRBV7-8 and TRBJ1-1, with D maybe TRBD1 (5 bases). Trimming cost V 2 bases and J 10 bases, with 14 bases left between them. Germline V CDR1 and CDR2: SGHVS, FQNEAQ. This CDR3 region has 13 residues.

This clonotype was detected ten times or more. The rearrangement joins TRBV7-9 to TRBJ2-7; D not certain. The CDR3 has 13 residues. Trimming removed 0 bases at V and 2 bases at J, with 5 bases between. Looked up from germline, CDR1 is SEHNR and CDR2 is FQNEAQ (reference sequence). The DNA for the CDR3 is TGTGCCAGCAGCTTAGCGTTCGCCTACGAGCAGTACTTC. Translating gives CASSLAFAYEQYF. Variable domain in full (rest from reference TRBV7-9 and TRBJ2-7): DTGVSQNPRHKITKRGQNVTFRCDPISEHNRLYWYRQTLGQGPEFLTYFQNEAQLEKSRLLSDRFSAERPKGSFSTLEIQRTEQGDSAMYLCASSLAFAYEQYFGPGTRLTVT.

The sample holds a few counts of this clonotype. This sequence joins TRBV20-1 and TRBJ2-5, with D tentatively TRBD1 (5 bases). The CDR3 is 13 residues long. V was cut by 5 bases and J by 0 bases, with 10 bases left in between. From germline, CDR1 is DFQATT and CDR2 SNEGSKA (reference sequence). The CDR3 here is CSARQLYQETQYF. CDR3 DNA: TGCAGTGCTCGACAGTTGTACCAAGAGACCCAGTACTTC.

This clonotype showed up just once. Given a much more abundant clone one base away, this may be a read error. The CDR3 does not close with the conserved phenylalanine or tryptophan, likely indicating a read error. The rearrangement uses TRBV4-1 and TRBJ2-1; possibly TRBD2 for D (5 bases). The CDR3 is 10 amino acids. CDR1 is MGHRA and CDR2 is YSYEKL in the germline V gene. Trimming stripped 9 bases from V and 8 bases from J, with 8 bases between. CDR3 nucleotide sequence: TGCGCCAGTGGAGCGGATGAGCAGTTCATC. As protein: CASGADEQFI.

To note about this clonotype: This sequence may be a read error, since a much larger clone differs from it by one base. The CDR3 here is CASSIRAGIAERYF. CDR3 DNA: TGTGCCAGTAGTATACGCGCGGGAATCGCCGAGCGGTACTTC. V and J are TRBV19 and TRBJ2-7, with a possible D match to TRBD2 (6 bases). CDR3 size: 14 residues. Germline V gene lookup returns CDR1 LNHDA and CDR2 SQIVND (reference sequence).

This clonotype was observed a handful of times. This CDR3 is CASSDPGLEVQQYF. The DNA of the CDR3 is TGTGCCAGCAGCGACCCGGGACTAGAGGTACAGCAGTACTTC. The chain combines TRBV3-1 with TRBJ2-7, with 8 bases lining up with TRBD2. J was trimmed by 8 bases and V by 5 bases; bases with no gene match: 11. The CDR3 totals 14 residues. Germline CDR1 reads LGHDT; CDR2 reads YNNKEL (reference sequence).

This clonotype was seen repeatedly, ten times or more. CDR3: CASSLSGQRITYEQYF. The CDR3 bases are TGTGCCAGCAGCTTATCGGGCCAGAGAATAACCTACGAGCAGTACTTC. The chain has TRBV7-9 and TRBJ2-7; D ambiguous. Trimming stripped 2 bases from V and 2 bases from J, with 16 bases between. Germline values: CDR1 SEHNR, CDR2 FQNEAQ (reference sequence). CDR3 length: 16 amino acids.

The CDR3: CASSSPPGGGTYEQYF. The CDR3 DNA reads as TGTGCCAGCAGTTCACCTCCCGGTGGGGGAACCTACGAGCAGTACTTC. The chain uses TRBV6-2 or TRBV6-3 and TRBJ2-7; the D call may be TRBD1 or TRBD2 (5 bases each). The CDR3 is 16 amino acids. CDR1 is MNHEY, CDR2 SVGEGT, per germline. V was pared by 4 bases and J by 2 bases, with 18 bases between.

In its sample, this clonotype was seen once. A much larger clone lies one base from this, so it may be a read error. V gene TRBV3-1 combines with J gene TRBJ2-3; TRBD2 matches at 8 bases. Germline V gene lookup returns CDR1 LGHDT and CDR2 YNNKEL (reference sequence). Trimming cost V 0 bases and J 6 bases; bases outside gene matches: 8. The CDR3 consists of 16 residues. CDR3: CASSQDRDGGADTQYF. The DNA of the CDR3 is TGTGCCAGCAGCCAAGATCGTGACGGGGGGGCCGATACGCAGTATTTT.

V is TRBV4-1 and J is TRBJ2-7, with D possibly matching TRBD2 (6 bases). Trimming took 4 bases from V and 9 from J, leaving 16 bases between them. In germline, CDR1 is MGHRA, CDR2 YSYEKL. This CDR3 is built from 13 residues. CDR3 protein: CASSPLPGDRQYF. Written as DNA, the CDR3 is TGCGCCAGCAGCCCTCTGCCGGGGGACCGGCAGTACTTC.

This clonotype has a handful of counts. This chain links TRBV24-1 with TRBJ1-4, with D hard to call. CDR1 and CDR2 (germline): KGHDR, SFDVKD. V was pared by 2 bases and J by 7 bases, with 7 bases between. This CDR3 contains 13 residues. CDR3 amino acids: CATSDSDPEKLFF. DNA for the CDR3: TGTGCCACCAGTGATTCTGATCCTGAAAAACTGTTTTTT.

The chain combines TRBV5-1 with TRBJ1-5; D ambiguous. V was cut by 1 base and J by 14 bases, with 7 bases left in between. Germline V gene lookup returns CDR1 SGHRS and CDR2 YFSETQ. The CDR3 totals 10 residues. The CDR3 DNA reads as TGCGCCAGCAGCTTGAAGCGCGAGCATTTT. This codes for CASSLKREHF. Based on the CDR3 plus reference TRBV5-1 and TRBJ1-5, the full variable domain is KAGVTQTPRYLIKTRGQQVTLSCSPISGHRSVSWYQQTPGQGLQFLFEYFSETQRNKGNFPGRFSGRQFSNSRSEMNVSTLELGDSALYLCASSLKREHFGDGTRLSIL.

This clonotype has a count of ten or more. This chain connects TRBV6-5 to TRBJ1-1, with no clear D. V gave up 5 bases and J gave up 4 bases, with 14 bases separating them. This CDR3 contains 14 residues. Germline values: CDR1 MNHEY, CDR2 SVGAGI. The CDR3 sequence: CASSHGSGFTEAFF. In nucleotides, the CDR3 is TGTGCCAGCAGTCATGGGTCGGGATTCACTGAAGCTTTCTTT.

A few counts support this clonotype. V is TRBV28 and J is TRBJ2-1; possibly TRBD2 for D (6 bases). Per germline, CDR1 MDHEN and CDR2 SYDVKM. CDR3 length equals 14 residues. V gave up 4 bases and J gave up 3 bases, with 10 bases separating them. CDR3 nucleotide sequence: TGTGCCAGCAGTTGGCGGGGCGACTACAATGAGCAGTTCTTC. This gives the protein CASSWRGDYNEQFF.

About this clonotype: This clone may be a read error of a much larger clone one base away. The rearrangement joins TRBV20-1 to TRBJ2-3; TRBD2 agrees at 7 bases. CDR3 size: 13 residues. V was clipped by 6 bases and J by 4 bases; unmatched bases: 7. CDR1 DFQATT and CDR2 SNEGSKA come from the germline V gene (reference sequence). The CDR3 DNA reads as TGCAGTGCCGGTTCGAGCGGGGCAGATACGCAGTATTTT. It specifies CSAGSSGADTQYF.

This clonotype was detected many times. CDR3 in amino acids: CATSDESGRLFF. The CDR3 bases are TGTGCCACCAGTGACGAATCAGGGAGGCTGTTTTTT. V and J are TRBV24-1 and TRBJ1-4, with D possibly TRBD1 on 5 matching bases. With 4 bases removed from V and 14 bases from J, the gap between germline ends came to 13 bases. Germline V CDR1 and CDR2: KGHDR, SFDVKD. The CDR3 consists of 12 residues.

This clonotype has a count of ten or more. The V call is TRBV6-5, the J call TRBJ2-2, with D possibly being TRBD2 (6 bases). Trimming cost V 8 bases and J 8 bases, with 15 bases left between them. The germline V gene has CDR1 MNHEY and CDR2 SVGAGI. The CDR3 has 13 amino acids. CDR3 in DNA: TGTGCCAGCCACGACGGGGGTTCTGGGGAGCTGTTTTTT. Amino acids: CASHDGGSGELFF.

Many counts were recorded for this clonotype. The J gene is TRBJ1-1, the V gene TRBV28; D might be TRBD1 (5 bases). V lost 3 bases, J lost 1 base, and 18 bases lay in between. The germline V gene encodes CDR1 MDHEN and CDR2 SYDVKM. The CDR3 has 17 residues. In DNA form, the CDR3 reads TGTGCCAGCAGTTTGGAGGGGATTCGTGGGACGAACACTGAAGCTTTCTTT. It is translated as CASSLEGIRGTNTEAFF.

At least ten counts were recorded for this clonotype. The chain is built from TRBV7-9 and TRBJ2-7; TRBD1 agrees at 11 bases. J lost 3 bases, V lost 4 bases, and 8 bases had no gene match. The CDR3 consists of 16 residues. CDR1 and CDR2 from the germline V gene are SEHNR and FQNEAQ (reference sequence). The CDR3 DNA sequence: TGTGCCAGCAGCTCAGGACAGGGGGCTGGTGGCTACGAGCAGTACTTC. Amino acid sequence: CASSSGQGAGGYEQYF.

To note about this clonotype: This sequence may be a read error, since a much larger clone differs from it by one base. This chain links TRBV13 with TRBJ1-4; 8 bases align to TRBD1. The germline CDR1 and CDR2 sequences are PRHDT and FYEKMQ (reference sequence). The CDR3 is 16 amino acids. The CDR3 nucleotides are TGTGCCAGCAGCTTTTCAGGGGGCACGGCTAATGAAGAACTGTTTTTT. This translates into CASSFSGGTANEELFF.

CDR3 sequence: CASSMSGTVTYEQYF. CDR3 in DNA: TGTGCCAGCAGTATGTCCGGGACAGTTACCTACGAGCAGTACTTC. V usage is TRBV27 and J usage is TRBJ2-7; TRBD1 aligns across 7 bases. The J segment lost 2 bases and the V segment lost 5 bases, leaving 9 bases of the junction unmatched. CDR1 is MNHEY, CDR2 SMNVEV, per germline (reference sequence). The CDR3 runs 15 residues.